This T cell receptor beta chain was recorded in a study of T cell repertoires in cytomegalovirus infection. Across the whole study: It can be stated that public TCR beta signatures indicated CMV infection as well as a matching HLA type.

Germline V gene data show CDR1 as SGHTA and CDR2 as FQGTGA. This CDR3 has 15 amino acids. The J segment lost 1 base and the V segment lost 0 bases, leaving 2 bases of the junction unmatched. TCRdb called the reads again in MiXCR, with one record for every CDR3 protein. Of around 740,000 distinct CDR3 sequences in the sample, about 40% are singletons; the top ten hold around 3%. A few counts support this clonotype. The genes are TRBV7-3 and TRBJ1-1; 7 nucleotides agree with TRBD1. This receptor was taken from a human donor in good health (CMV status not recorded). Some clones in this sample may be carry-over from other donors' samples. Sequenced input: PBMCs. The CDR3 protein is CASSLTDRSNTEAFF. CDR3 sequence (DNA): TGTGCCAGCAGCTTAACGGACAGGTCGAACACTGAAGCTTTCTTT.